The sequence of this T cell receptor beta chain was determined in a study of cytomegalovirus exposure and HLA in healthy donors. Study-level points and caveats: Reports described diagnosis of cytomegalovirus status by the classifier as highly specific and sensitive. The tendency of first-cohort TCR clusters to co-occur in the 90 to 150 validation repertoires emerged from a later analysis.

Note on this clone: Its antigen is still unknown.

Germline values: CDR1 SGHRS, CDR2 YFSETQ. Deletions cut 7 bases from V and 1 base from J, with 9 bases between. The CDR3 sequence is 13 residues long. The data were produced by immunoSEQ multiplex PCR, yet TCRdb's version contains in-frame clones alone and is incomplete. The data contain some 80,000 clones, less than 96% of them singletons. Source material: PBMCs. The source is a man aged 18 to 35 in good health and CMV-seropositive. J is TRBJ1-3 and V is TRBV5-1; D not certain. CDR3 in amino acids: CASGEGSGNTIYF. For the CDR3, the DNA is TGCGCCAGCGGGGAGGGATCTGGAAACACCATATATTTT.